The 10 T cell receptor beta chains presented below share a single source sample, sequenced in a study of CD8 T cells in Susac syndrome. Random hexamers were used to reverse transcribe an amount of roughly 0.5 to 1 ug RNA. TCRdb passed the immunoSEQ multiplex PCR reads through MiXCR, listing each CDR3 protein once. The sample lists 150,000 to 250,000 distinct CDR3 sequences; about 95% were seen once. The sequenced material came from CD4+ T cells from PBMCs. These receptors were collected from a human donor with multiple sclerosis.

V usage is TRBV29-1 and J usage is TRBJ2-7; D is perhaps TRBD2 (6 bases). The CDR3 spans 16 residues. Germline V gene data show CDR1 as SQVTM and CDR2 as ANQGSEA. Between the trimmed V and J ends, which lost 4 bases and 2 bases, there was a span of 21 bases. The CDR3: CSVVGVWGGEPYEQYF. The CDR3 DNA sequence: TGCAGCGTTGTTGGGGTCTGGGGCGGGGAACCCTACGAGCAGTACTTC.

This chain links TRBV27 with TRBJ1-2; 8 bases match TRBD1. Germline CDR1 and CDR2: MNHEY and SMNVEV (reference sequence). CDR3 size: 14 residues. J lost 6 bases, V lost 6 bases, and 9 bases had no gene match. Here the CDR3 DNA reads TGTGCCAGCAGGCCACTCGGACAGGGCCATGGCTACACCTTC. It translates to CASRPLGQGHGYTF.

V gene TRBV5-1 combines with J gene TRBJ2-7; unclear D gene. The germline gives CDR1 SGHRS, CDR2 YFSETQ. This CDR3 contains 13 residues. V lost 0 bases to trimming and J lost 3 bases, with 7 bases between them. CDR3 region: CASSLELIYEQYF. In DNA form, the CDR3 reads TGCGCCAGCAGCTTGGAACTGATCTACGAGCAGTACTTC.

The chain uses TRBV16 and TRBJ1-2; a possible D gene is TRBD1 (5 bases). Germline CDR1 is KGHSY and CDR2 is FQNENV. Deletions cut 5 bases from V and 4 bases from J, with 14 bases between. The CDR3 consists of 14 residues. The CDR3 bases are TGTGCCAGCAGCAGCCACGAGGGGCTCTATGGCTACACCTTC. It is translated as CASSSHEGLYGYTF. The variable domain in full, with the rest retrieved from reference TRBV16 and TRBJ1-2, is GEEVAQTPKHLVRGEGQKAKLYCAPIKGHSYVFWYQQVLKNEFKFLISFQNENVFDETGMPKERFSAKCLPNSPCSLEIQATKLEDSAVYFCASSSHEGLYGYTFGSGTRLTVV.

V gene TRBV19 combines with J gene TRBJ2-2; the D gene is possibly TRBD2 (5 bases). Germline CDR1 and CDR2: LNHDA and SQIVND (reference sequence). The V and J ends lost 7 bases and 6 bases respectively, with 12 bases between them. The CDR3 is 13 residues long. CDR3 DNA sequence: TGTGCCAGTACGGGGTATGGTGCCGGGGAGCTGTTTTTT. It specifies CASTGYGAGELFF.

The chain employs TRBV14 and TRBJ2-3, with unresolved D. V was trimmed by 4 bases and J by 3 bases, leaving 14 bases between them. The CDR3 totals 15 residues. The germline CDR1 and CDR2 sequences are SGHDN and FVKESK. The CDR3 bases are TGTGCCAGCAGCCTCGGGCCTCGTGGAACAGATACGCAGTATTTT. It translates to CASSLGPRGTDTQYF. Complete variable domain (other parts from reference TRBV14 and TRBJ2-3): EAGVTQFPSHSVIEKGQTVTLRCDPISGHDNLYWYRRVMGKEIKFLLHFVKESKQDESGMPNNRFLAERTGGTYSTLKVQPAELEDSGVYFCASSLGPRGTDTQYFGPGTRLTVL.

This rearrangement joins TRBV6-5 to TRBJ1-2, with 8 bases that match TRBD1. This CDR3 region has 12 residues. V lost 6 bases and J lost 7; bases outside the gene matches: 4. Germline V gene sequence: CDR1 MNHEY, CDR2 SVGAGI. The CDR3 nucleotides read TGTGCCAGCAGAAGGACAGGGAGTGGCTACACCTTC. Translation gives CASRRTGSGYTF.

CDR3 sequence reads: CSARDSPEQYF. CDR3 sequence (DNA): TGCAGTGCTAGAGATTCCCCCGAGCAGTACTTC. J is TRBJ2-7 and V is TRBV20-1; D not certain. With 0 bases removed from V and 6 bases from J, the gap between germline ends came to 6 bases. This CDR3 spans 11 amino acids. The V gene's germline CDR1 is DFQATT and CDR2 SNEGSKA (reference sequence).

This sequence joins TRBV4-1 and TRBJ2-1; possibly TRBD2 for D (6 bases). There are 13 residues in the CDR3. Between the trimmed V and J ends, which lost 4 bases and 6 bases, there was a span of 10 bases. Germline-derived CDR1 and CDR2 are MGHRA and YSYEKL. The DNA of the CDR3 is TGCGCCAGCAGCCCACGGGGGAGCAATGAGCAGTTCTTC. This encodes CASSPRGSNEQFF.

J is TRBJ2-1 and V is TRBV18, with 8 bases lining up with TRBD2. J was trimmed by 7 bases and V by 3 bases; bases with no gene match: 11. The CDR3 contains 16 residues. Germline V gene sequence: CDR1 KGHSH, CDR2 LQKENI. CDR3 amino acids: CASSPISGLGLNEQFF. The CDR3 DNA reads TGTGCCAGCTCACCCATTTCGGGACTAGGACTTAATGAGCAGTTCTTC.